The 10 T cell receptor beta chains presented below share a single source sample, sequenced in a study of monozygotic twins with inflammatory bowel disease (dated 2019 in TCRdb). Libraries came from 5' RACE. The sequencer listed for this sample is Illumina HiSeq 2500. After reprocessing by TCRdb, each CDR3 protein sequence is one entry, and no DNA is given. The table for this sample lists 300,000 to 400,000 distinct CDR3 sequences. The ten most abundant clones make up approximately 2% of the sample. Specimen: blood. Every receptor here comes from a human donor with ulcerative colitis or Crohn's disease, or a healthy co-twin of an affected twin (not recorded which).

V and J are TRBV5-1 and TRBJ2-1; the TRBD2 assignment by TCRdb is unverifiable without DNA. The CDR3 runs 14 residues. Germline CDR1 is SGHRS and CDR2 is YFSETQ. The CDR3 region is CASSPLAGGDEQFF.

The rearrangement links TRBV7-2 to TRBJ1-2; the D call of TRBD1 rests on TCRdb alone, since no DNA is present to check it. The CDR3 covers 13 residues. Per the germline V gene, CDR1 is SGHTA and CDR2 is FQGNSA. The CDR3 here is CASSSRTGDGYTF.

V usage is TRBV18 and J usage is TRBJ2-2. This CDR3 region has 14 residues. Germline V CDR1 and CDR2: KGHSH, LQKENI. The CDR3 sequence is CASSPPPYTGELFF.

J is TRBJ1-6 and V is TRBV20-1; lacking DNA, the TRBD1 call made by TCRdb goes unchecked. Germline assignment: CDR1 DFQATT and CDR2 SNEGSKA (reference sequence). This CDR3 comprises 15 residues. The chain's CDR3 is CSARDGGQASTPLHF.

The rearrangement joins TRBV20-1 to TRBJ1-5; the D call from TCRdb, TRBD1, cannot be confirmed without DNA. This CDR3 region has 12 residues. The V gene's germline CDR1 is DFQATT and CDR2 SNEGSKA (reference sequence). CDR3 protein: CSAGAGDQPQHF.

The J gene is TRBJ2-7, the V gene TRBV6-2 or TRBV6-3; there is no DNA to check the TCRdb D call of TRBD1. The CDR3 has 16 residues. Per germline, CDR1 MNHEY and CDR2 SVGEGT. This CDR3 is CASSKVDMGRKDEQYF.

The chain uses TRBV20-1 and TRBJ1-6; TCRdb calls TRBD1, which cannot be checked without DNA. Germline CDR1 is DFQATT and CDR2 is SNEGSKA (reference sequence). The length of the CDR3 is 13 residues. CDR3 protein: CSASLQGSSPLHF.

This chain joins TRBV29-1 and TRBJ1-1. The CDR3 runs 14 residues. In germline, CDR1 is SQVTM, CDR2 ANQGSEA. The CDR3 loop reads CSVAPDSGNTEAFF.

The rearrangement uses TRBV5-4 and TRBJ1-1; TCRdb's D call of TRBD1 is untestable without DNA. This CDR3 has 15 residues. Germline assignment: CDR1 SGHNT and CDR2 YYREEE (reference sequence). This chain's CDR3 is CASSRDEGLGTEAFF.

The chain links TRBV3-1 to TRBJ1-1. CDR1 and CDR2 (germline): LGHDT, YNNKEL (reference sequence). The CDR3 is 14 residues long. The CDR3 sequence is CASSQSSPNTEAFF.